The 14 T cell receptor beta chains below were found in one sample sequenced in a study of tumor and adjacent non-tumor tissue in lung cancer. This sample's RNA came from whole unsorted tissue. Distant lung tissue was collected more than 3 cm away from the tumor edge. Three rounds of nested PCR, following a modified ARM-PCR protocol, produced the TCRbeta library. A single record per CDR3 protein comes from TCRdb applying MiXCR to the multiplex PCR reads. The data contain 70,000 to 90,000 distinct CDR3 sequences, around 70% of them singletons. The source material was distant non-tumor lung tissue. These receptor sequences come from a woman aged 45-59 years with non-small cell lung cancer.

With respect to this clonotype: The germline gene is not matched at one end of the junction; a read error may be the cause. The V gene is TRBV4-3, the J gene TRBJ1-1; D not resolved. The CDR3 has 16 residues. Germline CDR1 and CDR2: LGHNA and YSLEER. In nucleotides, the CDR3 is TGCGCCAGCAACCAAAATCTTCCAGTCATGAACACTGAAGCTTTCTTT. As protein: CASNQNLPVMNTEAFF.

This clonotype has a count of ten or more. The chain is built from TRBV6-1 and TRBJ2-1; TRBD1 might be the D (5 bases). The germline V gene encodes CDR1 MNHNS and CDR2 SASEGT. CDR3 size: 21 residues. Trimming removed 3 bases at V and 2 bases at J, with 29 bases between. The DNA of the CDR3 is TGTGCCAGCAGTGAGCGCCGGTTAGACTTCTTACTCTCGACAGCCTACAATGAGCAGTTCTTC. Translating it yields CASSERRLDFLLSTAYNEQFF.

A word on this clonotype: An end of the junction does not agree with germline; a read error may underlie this. The V call is TRBV20-1, the J call TRBJ2-5, with D perhaps matching TRBD1 (6 bases). The CDR3 contains 14 residues. Germline CDR1 is DFQATT and CDR2 is SNEGSKA (reference sequence). The CDR3 nucleotides read TGCGGTGCTAGAGAAGCGACAGGTCAAGAGACTCAGTACTTC. Residues: CGAREATGQETQYF.

Points on this clonotype: A junction end diverges from the germline sequence, so it may reflect a read error. The chain has TRBV12-3 or TRBV12-4 and TRBJ2-3, with 10 nucleotides matching TRBD2. This CDR3 spans 18 amino acids. The CDR3 spells CVSSFPTLSGRLGDTQYF. In DNA, the CDR3 is TGTGTCAGCAGTTTCCCCACGCTTAGCGGGAGGCTGGGAGATACGCAGTACTTT.

This clonotype appeared once. One end of the junction fails to match germline, which may point to a read error. The chain combines TRBV20-1 with TRBJ2-7; unclear D gene. The germline CDR1 and CDR2 sequences are DFQATT and SNEGSKA (reference sequence). The CDR3 contains 13 residues. The chain's CDR3 is CNAISIHSYEQYF. The CDR3 DNA follows: TGCAATGCTATCAGCATACACTCCTACGAGCAGTACTTC.

Points on this clonotype: This may be a read error: a much more frequent sequence differs by one nucleotide. The genes are TRBV6-2 or TRBV6-3 and TRBJ2-5, with D tentatively TRBD1 or TRBD2 (5 bases each). CDR1 and CDR2 (germline): MNHEY, SVGEGT. There are 14 residues in the CDR3. V was clipped by 6 bases and J by 5 bases, with 16 bases between them. Written as DNA, the CDR3 is TGTGCCAGCAGCCTGGACGGGGCCCCTGAGACCCAGTACTTC. It encodes CASSLDGAPETQYF.

The chain uses TRBV11-2 and TRBJ2-1; 11 bases are a match to TRBD2. The length of the CDR3 is 16 residues. Germline loops: CDR1 SGHAT, CDR2 FQNNGV. The DNA of the CDR3 is TGTGTCGGCAGCAGGATGATACTAGCGGGGGACAATGAGCAGTTCTTC. Amino acids: CVGSRMILAGDNEQFF.

By proportion, this clonotype is medium-sized. The V gene is TRBV14, the J gene TRBJ1-5, with D tentatively TRBD1 (5 bases). The CDR3 consists of 13 residues. Germline V gives CDR1 SGHDN, CDR2 FVKESK. Trimming took 3 bases from V and 5 from J, leaving 8 bases between them. CDR3 loop: CASSQGEYQPQHF. CDR3 DNA sequence: TGTGCCAGCAGCCAGGGGGAATATCAGCCCCAGCATTTT.

A note on this clonotype: A read error may produce the germline difference seen at one junction end. The genes are TRBV20-1 and TRBJ2-7; D tentatively reads TRBD1 or TRBD2 (5 bases each). This CDR3 comprises 14 residues. Germline-derived CDR1 and CDR2 are DFQATT and SNEGSKA (reference sequence). The CDR3 loop reads CSTPYLGVTYERYF. The DNA for the CDR3 is TGCAGTACCCCATACCTAGGGGTTACCTACGAGCGGTATTTC.

With respect to this clonotype: A much larger clonotype is one base distant, so this may be a read error. CDR3 DNA sequence: TGTGCCAGCAGGTGGGACAGTGGGACATCTTCGGAGCAGTACTTC. This encodes CASRWDSGTSSEQYF. This sequence joins TRBV12-3 or TRBV12-4 and TRBJ2-7; 7 bases line up with TRBD1. V trimming: 6 bases; J trimming: 7 bases; junction bases outside the gene matches: 15. The CDR3 spans 15 residues.

This clonotype is medium-sized (0.01 to 0.1%) within its sample. The gene calls are TRBV29-1 and TRBJ1-2, with TRBD1 matching 7 bases. The CDR3 has 14 amino acids. V was clipped by 4 bases and J by 7 bases; unmatched bases: 12. Germline lookup yields CDR1 SQVTM and CDR2 ANQGSEA. CDR3 sequence (DNA): TGCAGCGTTGGAAGGCAGGGGGGAGTGGGTGGCTACACCTTC. This encodes CSVGRQGGVGGYTF.

A word on this clonotype: One end of the junction fails to match germline, which may point to a read error. This rearrangement joins TRBV11-2 to TRBJ2-7; weak D call: TRBD2 (7 bases). There are 17 residues in the CDR3. Germline V lookup: CDR1 SGHAT, CDR2 FQNNGV. In nucleotides, the CDR3 is TGTGCCAGCAGCTTAGCCGCGGGACGCGCGGGGGCCTACGAGCAGTATTTC. Translation: CASSLAAGRAGAYEQYF. Drawing the rest from reference TRBV11-2 and TRBJ2-7, the complete variable domain is EAGVAQSPRYKIIEKRQSVAFWCNPISGHATLYWYQQILGQGPKLLIQFQNNGVVDDSQLPKDRFSAERLKGVDSTLKIQPAKLEDSAVYLCASSLAAGRAGAYEQYFGPGTRLTVT.

This clonotype has ten or more counts. The chain couples TRBV12-3 or TRBV12-4 to TRBJ1-2; D unresolved. CDR3 size: 13 residues. The V end was cut by 4 bases, the J end by 8 bases, with 14 bases between. CDR3 DNA sequence: TGTGCCAGCAGTTGGGCAGTGGACGGCGGCTACACCTTC. It encodes CASSWAVDGGYTF.

Comments on this clonotype: Germline is not matched at one junction end, which may reflect a read error. The V and J genes are TRBV5-4 and TRBJ1-2, with D possibly being TRBD1 (6 bases). The germline gives CDR1 SGHNT, CDR2 YYREEE (reference sequence). The CDR3 has 15 amino acids. As DNA, the CDR3 is TGTGCCAGCAGCGGCCGGGACACTGCAAACTATGGCTTCACCTTC. Translating it yields CASSGRDTANYGFTF.